The T cell receptor (beta chain) described here comes from a study of low-dose radiotherapy and immunotherapy resistance in tumors. About the research overall: Over 26 weeks, cohort 2 got 1 Gy every two weeks, reaching 13 Gy.

The sample holds many counts of this clonotype. V was shortened by 1 base and J by 4 bases, with 14 bases between the two germline ends. The CDR3 loop spans 16 amino acids. Looked up from germline, CDR1 is SGHDT and CDR2 is YYEEEE. As to time point: before trial treatment. Every donor's regimen consisted of nivolumab, ipilimumab, aspirin, low-dose cyclophosphamide and low-dose radiotherapy. Both TCRalpha and TCRbeta chains were reverse transcribed with V-gene-specific primers. A constant-region primer paired with the V-primer adapter amplified TCRs over 20 PCR cycles. Amplifying the isolated mRNA was done by in vitro transcription. TCRdb reprocessed the reads with MiXCR, giving one entry per CDR3 protein. The sample consists of roughly 76,000 distinct CDR3 sequences, under 20% of them appearing once.

The V and J genes are TRBV5-6 and TRBJ2-2; D perhaps matches TRBD1 (5 bases). This specimen consisted of PBMCs, obtained before treatment. This TCR derives from a male donor with prostate cancer. The CDR3 DNA follows: TGTGCCAGCAGCTTGCTCGTCAGGGCTGCCACCGGGGAGCTGTTTTTT. Translating it yields CASSLLVRAATGELFF.